This T cell receptor beta chain stems from a study of cytomegalovirus exposure and HLA in healthy donors. About the research overall: Earlier sequencing of approximately 180 million T cells yielded roughly 120 million unique TCR beta sequences.

PCR primers comprised 60 Vbeta and 13 Jbeta primers. Produced via immunoSEQ multiplex PCR; TCRdb's table is partial and in-frame only. This table has about 210,000 clones, roughly 80% appearing once. Study-wide findings and caveats: A later analysis associated under 20,000 TCR beta sequences with HLA alleles at a 0.05 false discovery rate.

For this clone: Its antigen is unknown.

CDR1 and CDR2 from the germline V gene are MGHRA and YSYEKL. V gave up 3 bases and J gave up 0 bases; unmatched junction bases: 7. The CDR3 is made up of 17 amino acids. This receptor was obtained from a young man in good health and CMV-seronegative. V usage is TRBV4-1 and J usage is TRBJ2-7; 11 bases agree with TRBD2. Sequenced input: PBMCs. The CDR3 DNA is TGCGCCAGCAGCCATCGACTAGCGGGGCCGAGCTCCTACGAGCAGTACTTC. Protein: CASSHRLAGPSSYEQYF.